A selection of T cell receptor beta chains follows, all from one sample in a study of glioma-infiltrating T cells. MiXCR was run by TCRdb on the multiplex PCR reads, yielding one entry per CDR3 protein. The data show around 390,000 distinct CDR3 sequences, about two fifths seen once. Sequencing was done on a sample of glioma tissue, nonneoplastic brain tissue, or PBMCs (not recorded which). Receptors were obtained from a human donor with low-grade glioma or glioblastoma, undergoing nonglioma brain surgery, or in good health (not recorded which). The CDR3 runs from the conserved cysteine through the conserved F or W. A D gene is named only where the DNA matches it firmly. Some rows have no size entry. The others give once, few or many, or a class for an expanded clone.

D gene,V gene,J gene,clone size,CDR3 DNA,CDR3 protein
.,TRBV4-3,TRBJ2-7,.,TGCGCCAGCAGCCAAGAGAGCCCCTCGTTTTGGGACGAGCAGAACTTC,CASSQESPSFWDEQNF
TRBD2,TRBV10-3,TRBJ2-1,.,TGTGTCATCAGGGGGACTAGCGGGAGAATCCCCTACAATGAGCAGTTCTTC,CVIRGTSGRIPYNEQFF
.,TRBV6-1,TRBJ1-1,.,TGTGCCAGCAGTGAAGGGGTGGATTTGAAGGTCACTGAAGCTTTCTTT,CASSEGVDLKVTEAFF
TRBD2,TRBV9,TRBJ2-3,.,TGTGCCAGCAGAGAGGGACTAGCGGGACCCACAGATACGCAGTATTTT,CASREGLAGPTDTQYF
.,TRBV24-1,TRBJ2-1,few,TGTGCCACCAGTGACGTAAAGGGGGGGAAAATCGATGAGCAGTTCTTC,CATSDVKGGKIDEQFF
.,TRBV7-2,TRBJ1-5,many,TGTGCCCAACGACCCGGCACCCTAAGCAATCAGCCCCAGCATTTT,CAQRPGTLSNQPQHF
.,TRBV7-2,TRBJ2-7,few,TGTGCCAGCAGCTTCCAGGGAAGCCACTACGAGCAGTACTTC,CASSFQGSHYEQYF
TRBD2,TRBV6-5,TRBJ2-3,few,TGTGCCAGCAGTTACTCCCGACTAGCGGGTGCTAGCACAGATACGCAGTATTTT,CASSYSRLAGASTDTQYF
.,TRBV4-2,TRBJ2-7,.,TGTGCCAGCAGCCAAGTGGGTGATACCTACGAGCAGTACTTC,CASSQVGDTYEQYF
TRBD1,TRBV25-1,TRBJ2-5,many,TGTGCCAGCAGTCCACGCGGCAGGGGGCATGAGACCCAGTACTTC,CASSPRGRGHETQYF
TRBD1,TRBV7-2,TRBJ1-2,.,TGTGCCAGCAGCCTGTTGGACAGGTTGGCCCTTGGCTACACCTTC,CASSLLDRLALGYTF
.,TRBV9,TRBJ1-1,.,TGTGCCAGCAGCGGACCGGGAGCACTGAACACTGAAGCTTTCTTT,CASSGPGALNTEAFF
.,TRBV19,TRBJ2-7,.,TGTGCCAGTAGTATAGTCGGGGTCGGCGGAGTCAAATACTTC,CASSIVGVGGVKYF
TRBD1,TRBV20-1,TRBJ2-7,few,TGCAGTGCTAGTCGGGACAGCCGAAAGTTCTACGAGCAGTACTTC,CSASRDSRKFYEQYF
.,TRBV6-1,TRBJ2-3,many,TGTGCCAGCCTCCCGTGGCCTAGTGCAGATACGCAGTATTTT,CASLPWPSADTQYF